The rows below give T cell receptor beta chains drawn from one sample of a study of beta chain features in type 1 diabetes. The assay was immunoSEQ multiplex PCR, and TCRdb's table has in-frame clones only and misses some. The table records about 340,000 clones, roughly 8% of them present only once. Sequencing was carried out using central memory CD4+ T cells from blood. The receptor source for this set is a woman aged 18-30 years in good health. Both conserved end residues are part of each CDR3. Each record gives: CDR3 length, D gene, clone size, V gene, J gene, CDR3 DNA, CDR3 protein. D genes are given only for firm matches. Clone size is shown for a subset of rows, as once, few, many or a class of expanded clone.

>15|TRBD1|NA|TRBV18|TRBJ1-1
TGTGCCAGCAAGGGACAGGGTCTCGGGGACCCCGAAGCTTTCTTT
CASKGQGLGDPEAFF
>12|NA|NA|TRBV10-2|TRBJ1-2
TGCGCCAGCAGCCCTCGTTCCTATGGCTACACCTTC
CASSPRSYGYTF
>15|NA|NA|TRBV18|TRBJ1-1
TGTGCCAGCTCAACTACAGGGTTGGATAACACTGAAGCTTTCTTT
CASSTTGLDNTEAFF
>11|TRBD1|few|TRBV13|TRBJ1-2
TGTGCCAGCGGACAGGGCCATGGCTACACCTTC
CASGQGHGYTF
>14|NA|NA|TRBV19|TRBJ2-1
TGTGCCAGTAAAGACGCAACGACCTACAATGAGCAGTTCTTC
CASKDATTYNEQFF
>17|TRBD2|few|TRBV19|TRBJ2-2
TGTGCCAGTAGCCACGGACTAGCGGGAGTCAACACCGGGGAGCTGTTTTTT
CASSHGLAGVNTGELFF
>14|NA|NA|TRBV11-2|TRBJ1-1
TGTGCCAGCAGCGCGGGACGGGGGAACACTGAAGCTTTCTTT
CASSAGRGNTEAFF
>15|NA|NA|TRBV29-1|TRBJ2-1
TGCAGCGTTGAAAGAGGGCAGGGTGTCCACAATGAGCAGTTCTTC
CSVERGQGVHNEQFF
>17|TRBD2|few|TRBV11-2|TRBJ2-7
TGTGCCAGCAGCCCTAGGGTATTCCGCAGCGGGGCCTACGAGCAGTACTTC
CASSPRVFRSGAYEQYF
>13|TRBD1|few|TRBV18|TRBJ2-1
TGTGCCAGCACGGACAGGGTCGCCAATGAGCAGTTCTTC
CASTDRVANEQFF
>16|NA|NA|TRBV28|TRBJ2-2
TGTGCCAGCAGTTTATCGGCGTGGGGAAACACCGGGGAGCTGTTTTTT
CASSLSAWGNTGELFF
>14|TRBD2|NA|TRBV27|TRBJ2-1
TGTGCCAGCAGTGGGACTAGCGGGAACAATGAGCAGTTCTTC
CASSGTSGNNEQFF
>14|NA|few|TRBV19|TRBJ2-5
TGTGCCAGTAGCGTGACCCAGGGATGGGAGACCCAGTACTTC
CASSVTQGWETQYF
>11|NA|NA|TRBV28|TRBJ2-7
TGTGCCAGCGGGACTTACTACGAGCAGTACTTC
CASGTYYEQYF
>13|NA|NA|TRBV9|TRBJ2-2
TGTGCCAGCAGCCCCCACGGGGACGGGGAGCTGTTTTTT
CASSPHGDGELFF
>12|NA|few|TRBV18|TRBJ2-5
TGTGCCAGCTCACCTGCAGAGGAGACCCAGTACTTC
CASSPAEETQYF
>13|NA|NA|TRBV5-4|TRBJ2-5
TGTGCCAGCAGCTTTACAGGCAAAGAGACCCAGTACTTC
CASSFTGKETQYF
>13|NA|NA|TRBV18|TRBJ2-5
TGTGCCAGCTCACCCCCAGAGGGAGAGACCCAGTACTTC
CASSPPEGETQYF
>16|TRBD2|NA|TRBV5-1|TRBJ2-3
TGCGCCAGCAGCCCACCGACTAGCGGGGCCACAGATACGCAGTATTTT
CASSPPTSGATDTQYF
>14|NA|NA|TRBV9|TRBJ2-7
TGTGCCAGCAGCGTAGATGCCCTGCTCTCCGAGCAGTACTTC
CASSVDALLSEQYF
>13|TRBD2|few|TRBV18|TRBJ2-1
TGTGCCAGCTCACCAATAGCGGGAGTGGAGCAGTTCTTC
CASSPIAGVEQFF
>15|TRBD2|NA|TRBV10-2|TRBJ2-3
TGCGCCAGCAGTGAGTCAGGTAGCGGGGGGGATACGCAGTATTTT
CASSESGSGGDTQYF
>15|TRBD1|NA|TRBV27|TRBJ1-1
TGTGCCACCGTCCGCCTAGGACAGGGGGATACTGAAGCTTTCTTT
CATVRLGQGDTEAFF
>13|NA|NA|TRBV7-9|TRBJ2-2
TGTGCCAGCAGCTTAAACCTAGCCGGGGAGCTGTTTTTT
CASSLNLAGELFF
>13|NA|many|TRBV18|TRBJ2-7
TGTGCCAGCTCACCCGACAGGGAGGACGAGCAGTACTTC
CASSPDREDEQYF
>13|NA|few|TRBV18|TRBJ1-5
TGTGCCAGCTCACCAGGGTGGGGGCAGCCCCAGCATTTT
CASSPGWGQPQHF
>16|TRBD2|few|TRBV7-2|TRBJ2-1
TGTGCCAGCAGCCGGGGTTTAGCTAGCGGGGGCGATGAGCAGTTCTTC
CASSRGLASGGDEQFF
>16|NA|NA|TRBV18|TRBJ2-6
TGTGCCAGCTCACGCCCGCTAGTTACTGGGGCCAACGTCCTGACTTTC
CASSRPLVTGANVLTF
>13|NA|NA|TRBV7-2|TRBJ2-7
TGTGCCAGCAGCCGTGACGACGGTTACGAGCAGTACTTC
CASSRDDGYEQYF
>14|NA|NA|TRBV10-3|TRBJ2-1
TGTGCCATCAGTGTCTTAAGGGCCTCGGGTGAGCAGTTCTTC
CAISVLRASGEQFF
>15|NA|few|TRBV25-1|TRBJ2-7
TGTGCCAGCAGTGAATTGGAGGCCCTCCCATACGAGCAGTACTTC
CASSELEALPYEQYF
>12|NA|NA|TRBV7-2|TRBJ2-5
TGTGCCAGCACCTGGACCAAAGAGACCCAGTACTTC
CASTWTKETQYF
>15|NA|many|TRBV5-1|TRBJ2-6
TGCGCCAGCAGCTCAGAATCGGCCGGGGCCAACGTCCTGACTTTC
CASSSESAGANVLTF
>16|TRBD1|NA|TRBV28|TRBJ1-5
TGTGCCAGCAGCAACGAACGACGACAGGGCGAGCAGCCCCAGCATTTT
CASSNERRQGEQPQHF
>15|NA|few|TRBV7-2|TRBJ2-2
TGTGCCAGCAGCTTAGGGATGGAGGGCACCGGGGAGCTGTTTTTT
CASSLGMEGTGELFF
>13|NA|few|TRBV5-1|TRBJ2-3
TGCGCCAGCAGGGACACGAGCACAGATACGCAGTATTTT
CASRDTSTDTQYF
>16|NA|few|TRBV9|TRBJ2-5
TGTGCCAGCAGCGAATCCCCGGTTGGCGGGGAAGAGACCCAGTACTTC
CASSESPVGGEETQYF
>17|NA|few|TRBV27|TRBJ1-4
TGTGCCAGCAGTTTAAACGGGGGGGTCGCAACTAATGAAAAACTGTTTTTT
CASSLNGGVATNEKLFF
>13|TRBD1|few|TRBV11-2|TRBJ2-1
TGTGCCAGCAGCTTAGCCACAACAGGGGTTCTGTTCTTC
CASSLATTGVLFF
>15|NA|few|TRBV4-2|TRBJ2-3
TGTGCCAGCAGCCAAGACAGCAAACCCACAGATACGCAGTATTTT
CASSQDSKPTDTQYF
>15|NA|many|TRBV5-6|TRBJ2-3
TGTGCCAGCAGCTTGCTGGGGGGTGGCACAGATACGCAGTATTTT
CASSLLGGGTDTQYF
>15|TRBD2|NA|TRBV11-2|TRBJ2-3
TGTGCCAGCAGCTTAGACGGGAGGGCCTTAGATACGCAGTATTTT
CASSLDGRALDTQYF
>14|NA|NA|TRBV7-9|TRBJ1-4
TGTGCCAGCAGCCTAGACAGAACTAATGAAAAACTGTTTTTT
CASSLDRTNEKLFF
>13|NA|NA|TRBV7-9|TRBJ1-1
TGTGCCAGCAGCTTAAGTGGGGCTACTGAAGCTTTCTTT
CASSLSGATEAFF
>12|TRBD1|NA|TRBV18|TRBJ2-7
TGTGCCAGCTCACCCGGACAGGGGCCGGGGGCTTTC
CASSPGQGPGAF
>13|NA|few|TRBV29-1|TRBJ2-7
TGCAGCGCTCTGGACCGACAGGCGCGAGAGCAGTACTTC
CSALDRQAREQYF
>15|TRBD2|few|TRBV9|TRBJ2-3
TGTGCCAGCAGCCCCGGGACTAGCATAGCAGATACGCAGTATTTT
CASSPGTSIADTQYF
>14|NA|few|TRBV15|TRBJ2-7
TGTGCCACCAGCAGTGGACAGTTCTCCTACGAGCAGTACTTC
CATSSGQFSYEQYF